This is a list of T cell receptor beta chains from one sample in a study of blood T cell repertoires in COVID-19. Clones were read by immunoSEQ multiplex PCR, and TCRdb kept only the in-frame ones, dropping some. The repertoire holds some 520,000 clones, with roughly 89% as singletons. Sequencing was carried out using peripheral blood. These receptors were obtained from a man aged 18 to 29 with COVID-19, enrolled during active disease. Each CDR3 is given with its conserved first and last residue. A D gene is named only where the DNA matches it firmly. The size entry is marked missing in some rows and otherwise reads once, few, many or a size class.

d_call: .; j_call: TRBJ2-1; clone_size: .; v_call: TRBV9; cdr3_nt: TGTGCCAGCAGCGTAGCCGGACAGTCCTACAATGAGCAGTTCTTC; cdr3_aa: CASSVAGQSYNEQFF
d_call: TRBD2; j_call: TRBJ2-7; clone_size: .; v_call: TRBV6-5; cdr3_nt: TGTGCCAGCAGTCAGACTAGCGGAATAATATACGAGCAGTACTTC; cdr3_aa: CASSQTSGIIYEQYF
d_call: .; j_call: TRBJ2-3; clone_size: .; v_call: TRBV2; cdr3_nt: TGTGCCAGCAGTGAAGACTATACAGATACGCAGTATTTT; cdr3_aa: CASSEDYTDTQYF
d_call: .; j_call: TRBJ2-1; clone_size: .; v_call: TRBV18; cdr3_nt: TGTGCCAGCTCCCAAATCACCAGAGAGCAGTTCTTC; cdr3_aa: CASSQITREQFF
d_call: TRBD2; j_call: TRBJ2-6; clone_size: few; v_call: TRBV10-2; cdr3_nt: TGCGCCAGCAGTGCTGCGGGAGGGCCGGGGGCCAACGTCCTGACTTTC; cdr3_aa: CASSAAGGPGANVLTF
d_call: TRBD1; j_call: TRBJ1-2; clone_size: .; v_call: TRBV6-2/TRBV6-3; cdr3_nt: TGTGCCAGCAGTATTACAACAGGGGGCAACTATGGCTACACCTTC; cdr3_aa: CASSITTGGNYGYTF
d_call: .; j_call: TRBJ2-7; clone_size: .; v_call: TRBV7-9; cdr3_nt: TGTGCCAGCAGCACTGGTGGCGAGCAGTACTTC; cdr3_aa: CASSTGGEQYF
d_call: TRBD2; j_call: TRBJ2-7; clone_size: .; v_call: TRBV3-1/TRBV3-2; cdr3_nt: TGTGCCAGCAGCCAAAGCGGGGGCGGGCAGTACTTC; cdr3_aa: CASSQSGGGQYF
d_call: TRBD1; j_call: TRBJ1-2; clone_size: once; v_call: TRBV11-2; cdr3_nt: TGTGCCAGCAGCTTAGGGACAGGACTGCTATCTTACACCTTC; cdr3_aa: CASSLGTGLLSYTF
d_call: .; j_call: TRBJ2-5; clone_size: .; v_call: TRBV5-5; cdr3_nt: TGTGCCAGCACCTCCACCTTCGGGAACCAAGAGACCCAGTACTTC; cdr3_aa: CASTSTFGNQETQYF
d_call: TRBD2; j_call: TRBJ2-1; clone_size: .; v_call: TRBV30; cdr3_nt: TGTGCCTGGGAACTACTAGCGGGCCCCCACAATGAGCAGTTCTTC; cdr3_aa: CAWELLAGPHNEQFF
d_call: .; j_call: TRBJ2-1; clone_size: once; v_call: TRBV29-1; cdr3_nt: TGCAGCGCCATGGGCCAAGAGAATGAGCAGTTCTTC; cdr3_aa: CSAMGQENEQFF
d_call: TRBD2; j_call: TRBJ2-7; clone_size: .; v_call: TRBV4-1; cdr3_nt: TGCGCCAGCAGCCACCGGACTAGCGGGTCTAGTAGCGAGCAGTACTTC; cdr3_aa: CASSHRTSGSSSEQYF
d_call: .; j_call: TRBJ2-2; clone_size: few; v_call: TRBV24-1; cdr3_nt: TGTGCCACCAGTGAAGCCGGGACAAACACCGGGGAGCTGTTTTTT; cdr3_aa: CATSEAGTNTGELFF
d_call: .; j_call: TRBJ2-1; clone_size: once; v_call: TRBV5-6; cdr3_nt: TGTGCCAGCAGCTTTAAAGGGTCGGGAAATGAGCAGTTCTTC; cdr3_aa: CASSFKGSGNEQFF
d_call: TRBD2; j_call: TRBJ2-5; clone_size: .; v_call: TRBV3-1/TRBV3-2; cdr3_nt: TGTGCCAGCAGCCAAGATATCATCCCAGCGGGGGGACGCGAGACCCAGTACTTC; cdr3_aa: CASSQDIIPAGGRETQYF
d_call: .; j_call: TRBJ2-1; clone_size: .; v_call: TRBV27; cdr3_nt: TGTGCCAGCAGTTTGGGGCGGGAGCAGTTCTTC; cdr3_aa: CASSLGREQFF
d_call: .; j_call: TRBJ1-1; clone_size: .; v_call: TRBV5-6; cdr3_nt: TGTGCCAGCAGTACACAGGGCACTGAAGCTTTCTTT; cdr3_aa: CASSTQGTEAFF
d_call: TRBD1; j_call: TRBJ1-1; clone_size: .; v_call: TRBV7-8; cdr3_nt: TGTGCCAGCAGCCCCTGGACAGGGGACTTGAACACTGAAGCTTTCTTT; cdr3_aa: CASSPWTGDLNTEAFF
d_call: .; j_call: TRBJ1-1; clone_size: .; v_call: TRBV9; cdr3_nt: TGTGCCAGCAGCGCTACCCCAGGGGATGAAGCTTTCTTT; cdr3_aa: CASSATPGDEAFF
d_call: .; j_call: TRBJ1-4; clone_size: once; v_call: TRBV5-1; cdr3_nt: TGCGCCAGCAGCCGAGGAGGCCCGGCCTACGAAAAACTGTTTTTT; cdr3_aa: CASSRGGPAYEKLFF
d_call: .; j_call: TRBJ1-3; clone_size: .; v_call: TRBV4-1; cdr3_nt: TGCGCCAGCAGCCGAAGCGAGACGGGTTCGGGCTCTGGAAACACCATATATTTT; cdr3_aa: CASSRSETGSGSGNTIYF
d_call: .; j_call: TRBJ2-3; clone_size: .; v_call: TRBV5-1; cdr3_nt: TGCGCCAGCAGCTCCGGGGGTAGGATAACAGATACGCAGTATTTT; cdr3_aa: CASSSGGRITDTQYF
d_call: TRBD1; j_call: TRBJ1-1; clone_size: .; v_call: TRBV2; cdr3_nt: TGTGCCACTCAGACAGGGGGTGTAACCACTGAAGCTTTCTTT; cdr3_aa: CATQTGGVTTEAFF
d_call: .; j_call: TRBJ2-7; clone_size: once; v_call: TRBV18; cdr3_nt: TGTGCCAGCTCACCTTTACCGGGATCCAGCTCCTACGAGCAGTACTTC; cdr3_aa: CASSPLPGSSSYEQYF
d_call: TRBD1; j_call: TRBJ2-1; clone_size: .; v_call: TRBV7-9; cdr3_nt: TGTGCCAGCAGCCTTGGGACAGGGAGATCTACTGAGCAGTTCTTC; cdr3_aa: CASSLGTGRSTEQFF
d_call: .; j_call: TRBJ1-2; clone_size: .; v_call: TRBV7-6; cdr3_nt: TGTGCCAGCAGCTTGGACGCGGGGGGTAACTATGGCTACACCTTC; cdr3_aa: CASSLDAGGNYGYTF
d_call: .; j_call: TRBJ2-1; clone_size: .; v_call: TRBV23-1; cdr3_nt: TGCGCCCAAACGGTCCGGGGCTACAATGAGCAGTTCTTC; cdr3_aa: CAQTVRGYNEQFF
d_call: .; j_call: TRBJ1-4; clone_size: .; v_call: TRBV11-3; cdr3_nt: TGTGCCAGCAGATCGACAGTCTTTAATGAAAAACTGTTTTTT; cdr3_aa: CASRSTVFNEKLFF
d_call: .; j_call: TRBJ1-1; clone_size: .; v_call: TRBV5-5; cdr3_nt: TGTGCCAGCAGCTTGGCAGATATGAACACTGAAGCTTTCTTT; cdr3_aa: CASSLADMNTEAFF